This T cell receptor beta chain was recorded in a study of T-cell reconstitution after alpha-beta-depleted transplantation in children. Germline V gene sequence: CDR1 GTSNPN, CDR2 SVGIG (reference sequence). This CDR3 spans 13 amino acids. V was clipped by 2 bases and J by 5 bases, with 9 bases between them. With regard to this clonotype: Its antigen remains unidentified.

It was with unique molecular identifiers that the TCRbeta library was prepared. MiXCR was run by TCRdb on the PCR reads, yielding one entry per CDR3 protein. This table holds 500,000 to 750,000 distinct CDR3 sequences, 27% found once. General study findings and limits: The authors attributed T-cell counts and diversity one year after transplant mostly to newly produced T cells. Several hundred expanded graft clones reportedly were the source of alpha-beta T cells about two months after transplant. Some patients' high day-60 TCRbeta diversity was traced to surviving recipient T cells and thymic progenitors.

The source of this sequence is a boy in the first two years of life with Wiskott-Aldrich syndrome, due to receive a stem cell transplant. The chain couples TRBV30 to TRBJ2-2; D remains ambiguous. Specimen: PBMCs, collected before TCRalphabeta/CD19-depleted stem cell transplant. CDR3: CAWSNDRTGELFF. The CDR3 nucleotides read TGTGCCTGGAGTAATGATCGAACCGGGGAGCTGTTTTTT.